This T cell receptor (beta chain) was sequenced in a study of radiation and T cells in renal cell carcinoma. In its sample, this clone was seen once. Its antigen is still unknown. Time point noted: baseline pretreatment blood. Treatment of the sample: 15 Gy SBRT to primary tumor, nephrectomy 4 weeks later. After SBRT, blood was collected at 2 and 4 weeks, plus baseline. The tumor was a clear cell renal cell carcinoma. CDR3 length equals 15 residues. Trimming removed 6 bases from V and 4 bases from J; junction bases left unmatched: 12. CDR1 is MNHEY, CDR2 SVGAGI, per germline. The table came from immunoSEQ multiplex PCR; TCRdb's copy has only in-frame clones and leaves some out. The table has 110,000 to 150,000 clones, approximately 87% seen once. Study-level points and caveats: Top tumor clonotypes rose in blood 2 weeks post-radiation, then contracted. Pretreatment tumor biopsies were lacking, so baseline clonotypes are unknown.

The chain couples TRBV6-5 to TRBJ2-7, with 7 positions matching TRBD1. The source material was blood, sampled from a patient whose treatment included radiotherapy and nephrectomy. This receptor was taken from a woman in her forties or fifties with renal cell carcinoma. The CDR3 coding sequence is TGTGCCAGCAGCTCACCCGGGACAGTACTTTACGAGCAGTACTTC. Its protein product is CASSSPGTVLYEQYF.